The present entry profiles one T cell receptor beta chain with its context. Its specificity is unknown. Time point meaning: pretreatment peripheral blood. CDR1 and CDR2 (germline): SEHNR, FQNEAQ (reference sequence). This CDR3 is built from 16 residues. V was shortened by 0 bases and J by 3 bases, with 15 bases between the two germline ends. Clones were read by immunoSEQ multiplex PCR, and TCRdb kept only the in-frame ones, dropping some. The repertoire holds 50,000 to 70,000 clones, approximately 75% seen once, with 1.6% in the top ten. These data originate in a study of PD-L1 blockade in urothelial cancer. For the study at large: Anywhere from 0 to 3 prior chemotherapy regimens had been received by patients. The study recovered a median of roughly 150,000 T cells per blood sample.

Study-level points and caveats: Clones that were tumor-associated expanded more in the blood of durable-benefit patients at 3 weeks.

The TCR was taken from a man between 65 and 85 years old with urothelial cancer. J is TRBJ2-7 and V is TRBV7-9, with a weak D call TRBD2 (6 bases). The sample consisted of PBMCs, taken around atezolizumab (anti-PD-L1) treatment. For the CDR3, the DNA is TGTGCCAGCAGCTTAGCAGTGCGCGGGGCCAACTACGAGCAGTACTTC. Encoded protein: CASSLAVRGANYEQYF.